These 23 T cell receptor beta chains were sequenced from one sample in a study of blood T cells in healthy people across ages. Using a J-beta primer mix together with a sample-barcoded 5' primer, a second PCR was run for roughly 7 to 12 cycles. TCRdb itself ran the 5' RACE reads through MiXCR, one entry per CDR3 protein. This sample has around 990,000 distinct CDR3 sequences, with around 27% found just once. These data also formed part of another study, on T cells of mothers and their children.

The specimen sequenced was blood. Receptors originate from a girl aged 2-10 years in good health.

The CDR3 sequence is CASSYDRKGVSTDTQYF. In nucleotides, the CDR3 is TGTGCCAGCAGCTATGACCGAAAGGGGGTGAGCACAGATACGCAGTATTTT. The chain employs TRBV7-9 and TRBJ2-3, with D maybe TRBD1 (6 bases). The V and J ends lost 4 bases and 0 bases respectively, with 17 bases between them. This CDR3 is built from 17 residues. CDR1 is SEHNR and CDR2 is FQNEAQ in the germline V gene (reference sequence).

There are a few counts of this clonotype. The chain employs TRBV20-1 and TRBJ2-3, with TRBD2 identical over 7 bases. Germline CDR1 and CDR2: DFQATT and SNEGSKA (reference sequence). V lost 8 bases, J lost 4 bases, and 12 bases stayed unmatched. The CDR3 runs 14 residues. CDR3 in amino acids: CSPSGTEGSDTQYF. In DNA, the CDR3 is TGCAGTCCGAGCGGGACTGAGGGATCAGATACGCAGTATTTT.

This clonotype was counted at least ten times. V usage is TRBV20-1 and J usage is TRBJ2-1; 8 positions match TRBD2. V lost 6 bases and J lost 1; bases outside the gene matches: 8. CDR3 length equals 15 residues. The germline V gene has CDR1 DFQATT and CDR2 SNEGSKA (reference sequence). The CDR3 sequence: CSATRGLGSYNEQFF. The DNA of the CDR3 is TGCAGTGCAACAAGGGGACTAGGTTCCTACAATGAGCAGTTCTTC.

The genes are TRBV9 and TRBJ2-7; TRBD2 matches at 10 bases. The J call is doubtful: the DNA matches TRBJ2-1 better. CDR1 is SGDLS, CDR2 YYNGEE, per germline. The CDR3 length is 15 residues. The CDR3 here is CASSGVAGGVNEQFF. In DNA, the CDR3 is TGTGCCAGCAGCGGAGTAGCGGGAGGTGTCAATGAGCAGTTCTTC.

This clonotype was observed a few times. The chain is built from TRBV5-1 and TRBJ2-5; D might be TRBD1 or TRBD2, each matching 5 bases. This CDR3 has 14 residues. Trimming cost V 4 bases and J 5 bases, with 15 bases left between them. Per germline, CDR1 SGHRS and CDR2 YFSETQ. The CDR3 is CASSPGPQEETQYF. CDR3 coding DNA: TGCGCCAGCAGCCCGGGACCCCAGGAGGAGACCCAGTACTTC.

This chain joins TRBV6-5 and TRBJ1-2; 7 bases line up with TRBD1. The CDR3 covers 13 residues. CDR1 is MNHEY, CDR2 SVGAGI, per germline. V shed 8 bases, J shed 6 bases, and the junction held 9 bases outside the gene matches. The CDR3 DNA reads TGTGCCAGCGGCCGGACAGGAACCAATGGCTACACCTTC. It is translated as CASGRTGTNGYTF.

Of note for this clonotype: This may come from a read error, since a much larger clone is one base off. The V call is TRBV7-9, the J call TRBJ1-1; D is perhaps TRBD1 (5 bases). In germline, CDR1 is SEHNR, CDR2 FQNEAQ (reference sequence). CDR3 size: 12 residues. CDR3 amino acids: CATSFGATEAFF. Written as DNA, the CDR3 is TGTGCCACCAGCTTTGGGGCGACTGAAGCTTTCTTT.

This clonotype has a handful of counts. J is TRBJ2-4 and V is TRBV27; 12 bases match TRBD2. Trimming cost V 6 bases and J 7 bases; bases outside gene matches: 1. Germline CDR1 reads MNHEY; CDR2 reads SMNVEV (reference sequence). This CDR3 contains 13 residues. The CDR3 coding sequence is TGTGCCAGCAGGACTAGCGGGAGTAACATTCAGTACTTC. It yields the protein CASRTSGSNIQYF.

This clonotype was counted between two and nine times. The CDR3 DNA is TGTGCCAGCAGCACAAGCGGGGGGACCTTCTACGAGCAGTACTTC. This gives the protein CASSTSGGTFYEQYF. This chain uses TRBV6-5 with TRBJ2-7, with 9 positions matching TRBD2. V was clipped by 6 bases and J by 3 bases; unmatched bases: 9. CDR3 length: 15 amino acids. Per the germline V gene, CDR1 is MNHEY and CDR2 is SVGAGI.

J is TRBJ1-5 and V is TRBV24-1; D is ambiguous. The V gene's germline CDR1 is KGHDR and CDR2 SFDVKD. Trimming shortened V by 4 bases and J by 3 bases, and 12 bases separated the two germline ends. This CDR3 has 15 amino acids. The CDR3 DNA sequence: TGTGCCACCAGTGACTCCCCAGCGTTCAATCAGCCCCAGCATTTT. Residues: CATSDSPAFNQPQHF.

The chain couples TRBV7-2 to TRBJ2-2; the D gene is possibly TRBD2 (6 bases). Germline CDR1 reads SGHTA; CDR2 reads FQGNSA. The V end was cut by 5 bases, the J end by 6 bases, with 19 bases between. The length of the CDR3 is 16 residues. DNA of the CDR3: TGTGCCAGCAGCGCTCTCGCGGGGACCGGAGCCGGGGAGCTGTTTTTT. This encodes CASSALAGTGAGELFF.

The V gene is TRBV7-9, the J gene TRBJ1-2; no firm D call. V lost 3 bases to trimming and J lost 6 bases, with 20 bases between them. Per the germline V gene, CDR1 is SEHNR and CDR2 is FQNEAQ (reference sequence). The CDR3 has 16 amino acids. The CDR3 coding sequence is TGTGCCAGCAGCTTCATCCTAGCTGCGGGGTACAATGGCTACACCTTC. Its protein is CASSFILAAGYNGYTF.

This clonotype was seen only a few times. V gene TRBV29-1 combines with J gene TRBJ2-1; 8 positions agree with TRBD2. The length of the CDR3 is 13 residues. The germline V gene encodes CDR1 SQVTM and CDR2 ANQGSEA. V lost 3 bases to trimming and J lost 5 bases; unmatched junction nucleotides: 3. CDR3 sequence reads: CSVDRREDNEQFF. For the CDR3, the DNA is TGCAGCGTTGATAGGCGGGAGGACAATGAGCAGTTCTTC.

This clonotype was counted a few times. This rearrangement joins TRBV29-1 to TRBJ2-7; tentatively, D is TRBD1 (6 bases). CDR3 size: 11 residues. The V gene's germline CDR1 is SQVTM and CDR2 ANQGSEA. The V end was cut by 3 bases, the J end by 7 bases, with 10 bases between. The CDR3 sequence: CSVDRGGEQYF. DNA for the CDR3: TGCAGCGTTGACAGGGGTGGGGAGCAGTACTTC.

The V call is TRBV11-2, the J call TRBJ2-3, with 8 nucleotides matching TRBD2. Trimming took 7 bases from V and 0 from J; bases not matched to a gene: 9. Per the germline V gene, CDR1 is SGHAT and CDR2 is FQNNGV. This CDR3 is 16 amino acids long. For the CDR3, the DNA is TGTGCCAGCAATAGGTTAGCGGGATCTAGCACAGATACGCAGTATTTT. Encoded protein: CASNRLAGSSTDTQYF.

V is TRBV10-3 and J is TRBJ2-5; D gene unclear. V gave up 10 bases and J gave up 5 bases, with 11 bases separating them. The CDR3 is made up of 11 amino acids. Per germline, CDR1 ENHRY and CDR2 SYGVKD. The CDR3 is CATQLQETQYF. The CDR3 bases are TGTGCCACCCAATTACAGGAGACCCAGTACTTC.

This clonotype was seen a handful of times. The chain combines TRBV7-8 with TRBJ2-4; 9 nucleotides line up with TRBD2. In germline, CDR1 is SGHVS, CDR2 FQNEAQ. V lost 1 base, J lost 8 bases, and 6 bases stayed unmatched. This CDR3 is 15 amino acids long. The CDR3 spells CASSLVDSGSDIQYF. In DNA, the CDR3 is TGTGCCAGCAGCTTAGTGGATAGCGGGAGCGACATTCAGTACTTC.

This clonotype showed up just a few times. The chain employs TRBV29-1 and TRBJ2-7, with TRBD2 matching 13 bases. Germline CDR1 SQVTM, CDR2 ANQGSEA. Losses at the gene ends were 4 bases for V and 6 bases for J; bases not matched to a gene: 0. The CDR3 runs 12 residues. The CDR3 coding sequence is TGCAGCGTTGGACTAGCGGGAGGCGAGCAGTACTTC. Amino acid sequence: CSVGLAGGEQYF.

This clonotype came up a few times. This sequence joins TRBV11-2 and TRBJ2-4; no clear D gene. The V and J ends lost 6 bases and 9 bases respectively, with 18 bases between them. The V gene's germline CDR1 is SGHAT and CDR2 FQNNGV. The CDR3 spans 14 residues. Here the CDR3 DNA reads TGTGCCAGCAGTCACCACGGCCGTGAAGTCATTCAGTACTTC. Its translation is CASSHHGREVIQYF.

V is TRBV12-3 or TRBV12-4 and J is TRBJ1-3; tentatively, D is TRBD1 (5 bases). The V and J ends lost 0 bases and 3 bases respectively, with 12 bases between them. This CDR3 region has 16 residues. CDR3 residues: CASSLAGRQNGNTIYF. DNA of the CDR3: TGTGCCAGCAGTTTAGCGGGACGACAGAATGGAAACACCATATATTTT.

This chain's CDR3 is CASSWEEMETQYF. The CDR3 region has the DNA TGTGCCAGCTCCTGGGAGGAGATGGAGACCCAGTACTTC. The chain is built from TRBV7-9 and TRBJ2-5, with TRBD2 as a possible D gene (6 bases). The CDR3 spans 13 residues. The germline CDR1 and CDR2 sequences are SEHNR and FQNEAQ (reference sequence). The V and J ends lost 8 bases and 5 bases respectively, with 15 bases between them.

This clonotype was counted between two and nine times. The CDR3 region has the DNA TGCAGCGTTGAAGATGGGGGGTCAGATCATTATTATGGCTACACCTTC. As protein: CSVEDGGSDHYYGYTF. V gene TRBV29-1 combines with J gene TRBJ1-2; tentative D call: TRBD1 (5 bases). The CDR3 consists of 16 residues. V lost 0 bases and J lost 5, with 19 bases in between. Germline CDR1 reads SQVTM; CDR2 reads ANQGSEA.

This clonotype has only a few counts. This chain uses TRBV27 with TRBJ2-1; D is unresolved. CDR3 length: 13 amino acids. V was cut by 6 bases and J by 6 bases, with 12 bases left in between. In germline, CDR1 is MNHEY, CDR2 SMNVEV (reference sequence). The CDR3 DNA reads as TGTGCCAGCAGGCCTACACAGTTCAATGAGCAGTTCTTC. Its translation: CASRPTQFNEQFF.